A selection of T cell receptor beta chains follows, all from one sample in a study of regulatory T cells in long-lasting Graves disease. Using its own MiXCR run on the multiplex PCR reads, TCRdb lists one record per CDR3 protein. The data hold 450,000 or so distinct CDR3 sequences, with around 21% observed a single time. The specimen was peripheral blood mononuclear cells (PBMCs), collected when the disease was refractory, from a patient treated with antithyroid drugs. The origin of the receptors is a female donor with Graves disease. Each CDR3 is given with its conserved first and last residue. Each record gives: V gene, J gene, D gene, clone size, CDR3 DNA, CDR3 protein. D genes are given only for firm matches. The size of a clone is reported for some rows only, either as once, few or many, or as a class for expanded clones.

V: TRBV4-2
J: TRBJ1-1
D: -
size: few
DNA: TGTGCCAGCAGTCATGGGTCGGGGGCTGAAGCTTTCTTT
CDR3: CASSHGSGAEAFF

V: TRBV14
J: TRBJ1-1
D: TRBD1
size: few
DNA: TGTGCCAGCAGCCAGAGGGGGCCGGCTACGGTCAACACTGAAGCTTTCTTT
CDR3: CASSQRGPATVNTEAFF

V: TRBV27
J: TRBJ2-6
D: -
size: many
DNA: TGTGCCAGCAGCTCGAATTTTGGGATAGGCTCTGGGGCCAACGTCCTGACTTTC
CDR3: CASSSNFGIGSGANVLTF

V: TRBV10-3
J: TRBJ2-7
D: TRBD1
size: -
DNA: TGTGCCATCGGTCCTGACAGGGGAATTTCCTACGAGCAGTACTTC
CDR3: CAIGPDRGISYEQYF

V: TRBV15
J: TRBJ2-3
D: -
size: -
DNA: TGTGCCACCAGCAGAGATCCGGGACGGCCCTTCGATACGCAGTATTTT
CDR3: CATSRDPGRPFDTQYF

V: TRBV9
J: TRBJ2-2
D: TRBD1
size: few
DNA: TGTGCCAGCAGCAGAGGGGGGACAGGGAGCACCGGGGAGCTGTTTTTT
CDR3: CASSRGGTGSTGELFF

V: TRBV9
J: TRBJ2-7
D: TRBD1
size: -
DNA: TGTGCCAGCAGCGCTGGACAGGATGCCTCCTACGAGCAGTACTTC
CDR3: CASSAGQDASYEQYF

V: TRBV10-3
J: TRBJ2-7
D: -
size: few
DNA: TGTGCCATCGGGACGGTAACCTACGAGCAGTACTTC
CDR3: CAIGTVTYEQYF

V: TRBV28
J: TRBJ2-7
D: -
size: few
DNA: TGTGCCAGCAGTTTCCCTAGGGGAAACTACGAGCAGTACTTC
CDR3: CASSFPRGNYEQYF

V: TRBV20-1
J: TRBJ2-7
D: TRBD1
size: -
DNA: TGCAGTGCGGGACAGGGCTACGAGCAGTACTTC
CDR3: CSAGQGYEQYF

V: TRBV4-1
J: TRBJ1-6
D: -
size: -
DNA: TGCGCCAGCAGCCAAGAACGGACCCTCTATAATTCACCCCTCCACTTT
CDR3: CASSQERTLYNSPLHF

V: TRBV6-9
J: TRBJ1-5
D: -
size: -
DNA: TGTGCCAGCAGTTTAGGGGGAAATCAGTCCCAGCATTTT
CDR3: CASSLGGNQSQHF

V: TRBV5-6
J: TRBJ2-7
D: -
size: many
DNA: TGTGCCAGCAGCTTGGCCGCACAAGGGGGGGAGCAGTACTTC
CDR3: CASSLAAQGGEQYF

V: TRBV19
J: TRBJ1-4
D: -
size: -
DNA: TGTGCCAGTAGTGGAAACCGGGCCACGGAAAAACTGTTTTTT
CDR3: CASSGNRATEKLFF

V: TRBV2
J: TRBJ2-7
D: -
size: many
DNA: TGTGCCAGCAGTTTACAGGGTCGGCACGAGCAGTACTTC
CDR3: CASSLQGRHEQYF

V: TRBV2
J: TRBJ1-2
D: TRBD1
size: few
DNA: TGTGCCAGCGTTGGACAGGGGGCGACCCGTGGCTACACCTTC
CDR3: CASVGQGATRGYTF

V: TRBV5-1
J: TRBJ1-1
D: -
size: -
DNA: TGCGCCAGCAGAGGAAATTCCGGCTTGAACACTGAAGCTTTCTTT
CDR3: CASRGNSGLNTEAFF

V: TRBV30
J: TRBJ1-3
D: -
size: -
DNA: TGTGCCTGGACTGACGGAAGCTCTGGAAACACCATATATTTT
CDR3: CAWTDGSSGNTIYF

V: TRBV4-2
J: TRBJ2-5
D: TRBD2
size: -
DNA: TGTGCCAGCAGCCAAGCCCCCGTCGGACTAGCGGGAGGGTCAGAGACCCAGTACTTC
CDR3: CASSQAPVGLAGGSETQYF

V: TRBV24-1
J: TRBJ2-2
D: -
size: -
DNA: TGTGCCACCAGTGATTCACCCGGCGAGGTGAGGGTCGGCGGGGAGCTGTTTTTT
CDR3: CATSDSPGEVRVGGELFF

V: TRBV5-4
J: TRBJ2-2
D: TRBD2
size: -
DNA: TGTGCCAGCAGCGGCGGGGGACTACTGAACACCGGGGAGCTGTTTTTT
CDR3: CASSGGGLLNTGELFF

V: TRBV15
J: TRBJ2-7
D: TRBD1
size: few
DNA: TGTGCCACCAGCGGGGGCGGGACAGGGGGCGAGCAGTACTTC
CDR3: CATSGGGTGGEQYF

V: TRBV10-3
J: TRBJ1-1
D: TRBD1
size: -
DNA: TGTGCCATCAGTACAGGGGAAGGAGCTTTCTTT
CDR3: CAISTGEGAFF

V: TRBV28
J: TRBJ2-3
D: -
size: -
DNA: TGTGCCAGCAGTTCGACCACGCGTACAGATACGCAGTATTTT
CDR3: CASSSTTRTDTQYF

V: TRBV2
J: TRBJ1-2
D: -
size: many
DNA: TGTGCCAGCACTGTACTATCTGGGGATGGCTACACCTTC
CDR3: CASTVLSGDGYTF

V: TRBV3-1
J: TRBJ1-1
D: TRBD1
size: -
DNA: TGTGCCAGCAGCCAGGGACAGGTGAACACTGAAGCTTTCTTT
CDR3: CASSQGQVNTEAFF

V: TRBV30
J: TRBJ2-4
D: -
size: -
DNA: TGTGCCTGGAGTGTACAAGGGTGGGACATTCAGTACTTC
CDR3: CAWSVQGWDIQYF

V: TRBV28
J: TRBJ1-1
D: -
size: -
DNA: TGTGCCAGCAGTTTAGCGGGGCCCGGAAGCACTGAAGCTTTCTTT
CDR3: CASSLAGPGSTEAFF

V: TRBV28
J: TRBJ2-7
D: -
size: few
DNA: TGTGCCAGCAGTTTCCCCCCGCACGAGCAGTACTTC
CDR3: CASSFPPHEQYF

V: TRBV2
J: TRBJ2-5
D: TRBD2
size: many
DNA: TGTGCCAGCAGTCCAGGGGCTAGCGGGTCCCAGGAGACCCAGTACTTC
CDR3: CASSPGASGSQETQYF

V: TRBV28
J: TRBJ1-2
D: TRBD1
size: many
DNA: TGTGCCAGCAGTTTGGGGACAGGGGGCGGCTATGGCTACACCTTC
CDR3: CASSLGTGGGYGYTF

V: TRBV29-1
J: TRBJ2-2
D: -
size: many
DNA: TGCAGCGTCGCCGGGACGGTGAACACCGGGGAGCTGTTTTTT
CDR3: CSVAGTVNTGELFF

V: TRBV5-1
J: TRBJ1-1
D: -
size: many
DNA: TGCGCCAGCAGCCGACCGGGGGGCCGGACTGAAGCTTTCTTT
CDR3: CASSRPGGRTEAFF

V: TRBV10-3
J: TRBJ2-5
D: -
size: many
DNA: TGTGCCATCAGTGGCGGGACCGTGACAGGAGACCAAGAGACCCAGTACTTC
CDR3: CAISGGTVTGDQETQYF

V: TRBV7-2
J: TRBJ1-2
D: -
size: many
DNA: TGTGCCAGCAGCCAAAGGGCCGGGACGGGATATGGCTACACCTTC
CDR3: CASSQRAGTGYGYTF

V: TRBV27
J: TRBJ1-1
D: -
size: many
DNA: TGTGCCAGCAGTTCCAGGAGACCGTCGAACACTGAAGCTTTCTTT
CDR3: CASSSRRPSNTEAFF

V: TRBV6-5
J: TRBJ1-1
D: -
size: many
DNA: TGTGCCAGCAGTTACTCGGAAGGAAACACTGAAGCTTTCTTT
CDR3: CASSYSEGNTEAFF

V: TRBV6-2/TRBV6-3
J: TRBJ2-2
D: -
size: many
DNA: TGTGCCAGCAGTTACAGACAGCCCGGGGAGCTGTTTTTT
CDR3: CASSYRQPGELFF

V: TRBV27
J: TRBJ2-1
D: TRBD1
size: few
DNA: TGTGCCAGCAGTTTAGGGACAGGGTTGGGCAATGAGCAGTTCTTC
CDR3: CASSLGTGLGNEQFF

V: TRBV20-1
J: TRBJ2-7
D: TRBD1
size: few
DNA: TGCAGTGCTGAGACAGGGAGTGCCTACGAGCAGTACTTC
CDR3: CSAETGSAYEQYF

V: TRBV7-2
J: TRBJ2-7
D: -
size: many
DNA: TGTGCCAGCAAGTTCAGGGGGCTAGCGGCCCACGAGCAGTACTTC
CDR3: CASKFRGLAAHEQYF

V: TRBV14
J: TRBJ1-4
D: -
size: -
DNA: TGTGCCAGCAGCCAAGATTCAGTGGGAGAAAAACTGTTTTTT
CDR3: CASSQDSVGEKLFF

V: TRBV19
J: TRBJ1-5
D: -
size: -
DNA: TGTGCCAGTAGTAGACCGGGCAGGGGAAGCAATCAGCCCCAGCATTTT
CDR3: CASSRPGRGSNQPQHF

V: TRBV5-4
J: TRBJ2-7
D: -
size: -
DNA: TGTGCCAGCAGCTTGGTCTATAGCTCCTACGAGCAGTACTTC
CDR3: CASSLVYSSYEQYF

V: TRBV14
J: TRBJ2-2
D: -
size: few
DNA: TGTGCCAGCAGCCAAATCCGGACACTTAACACCGGGGAGCTGTTTTTT
CDR3: CASSQIRTLNTGELFF

V: TRBV10-2
J: TRBJ2-7
D: TRBD2
size: -
DNA: TGCGCCAGCAGTCCAGCGGGAGTGACTTACGAGCAGTACTTC
CDR3: CASSPAGVTYEQYF

V: TRBV29-1
J: TRBJ2-1
D: TRBD1
size: -
DNA: TGCAGCGTTGAAGGGGACAGGTACGATGAGCAGTTCTTC
CDR3: CSVEGDRYDEQFF

V: TRBV5-6
J: TRBJ2-7
D: -
size: many
DNA: TGTGCCAGCAGCGGTCGGACCGCGGTTACCCTACTCGAGCAGTACTTC
CDR3: CASSGRTAVTLLEQYF

V: TRBV28
J: TRBJ2-7
D: TRBD1
size: many
DNA: TGTGCCAGCAGTTCGCCCGGGACAGGGGGCGAGCAGTACTTC
CDR3: CASSSPGTGGEQYF

V: TRBV3-1
J: TRBJ2-7
D: -
size: -
DNA: TGTGCCAGCAGCCCTCTAACCGGGATATCGCGGGAGCAGTACTTC
CDR3: CASSPLTGISREQYF

V: TRBV7-8
J: TRBJ2-7
D: -
size: few
DNA: TGTGCCAGCAGGAGGGTCAGGGGCGACGGTGAGCAGTACTTC
CDR3: CASRRVRGDGEQYF

V: TRBV5-1
J: TRBJ1-2
D: TRBD1
size: few
DNA: TGCGCCAGCAGCTTGGAGGGGTCAGGGGGCTATGGCTACACCTTC
CDR3: CASSLEGSGGYGYTF

V: TRBV7-6
J: TRBJ1-5
D: -
size: many
DNA: TGTGCCAGCAGTCCCGGGCCTAGCAATCAGCCCCAGCATTTT
CDR3: CASSPGPSNQPQHF